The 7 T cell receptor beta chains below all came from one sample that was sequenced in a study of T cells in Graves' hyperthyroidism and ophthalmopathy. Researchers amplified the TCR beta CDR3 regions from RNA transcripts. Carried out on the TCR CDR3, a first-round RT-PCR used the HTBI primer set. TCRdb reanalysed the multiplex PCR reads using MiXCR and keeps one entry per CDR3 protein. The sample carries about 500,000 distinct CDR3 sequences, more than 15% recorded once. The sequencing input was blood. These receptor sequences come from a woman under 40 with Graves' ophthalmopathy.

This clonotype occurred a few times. The CDR3 DNA reads TGTGCCACCAGCAGAGATTGGGAAGGTGAAGCTTTCTTT. Its protein product is CATSRDWEGEAFF. V gene TRBV15 combines with J gene TRBJ1-1; D is unresolved. The CDR3 loop spans 13 amino acids. The germline gives CDR1 LNHNV, CDR2 YYDKDF (reference sequence). V was shortened by 0 bases and J by 7 bases, with 9 bases between the two germline ends.

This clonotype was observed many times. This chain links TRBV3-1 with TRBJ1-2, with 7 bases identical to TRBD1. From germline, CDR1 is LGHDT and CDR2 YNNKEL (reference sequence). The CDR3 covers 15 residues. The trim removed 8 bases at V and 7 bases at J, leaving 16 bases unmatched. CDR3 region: CASGSSDRVDRGYTF. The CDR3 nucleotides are TGTGCCAGCGGTTCCTCTGACAGGGTGGATCGTGGCTACACCTTC.

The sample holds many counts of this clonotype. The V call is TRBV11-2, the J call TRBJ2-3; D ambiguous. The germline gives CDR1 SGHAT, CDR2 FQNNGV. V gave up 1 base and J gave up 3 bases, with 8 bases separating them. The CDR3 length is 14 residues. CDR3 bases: TGTGCCAGCAGCTTAGGTTTCCAGACAGATACGCAGTATTTT. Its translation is CASSLGFQTDTQYF.

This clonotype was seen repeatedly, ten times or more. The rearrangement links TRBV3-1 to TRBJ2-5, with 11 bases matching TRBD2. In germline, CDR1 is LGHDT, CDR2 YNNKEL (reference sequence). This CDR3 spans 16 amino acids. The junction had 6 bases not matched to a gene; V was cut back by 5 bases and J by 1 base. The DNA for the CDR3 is TGTGCCAGCAGCATAGGGACTAGCGGAGCCCAAGAGACCCAGTACTTC. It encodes CASSIGTSGAQETQYF.

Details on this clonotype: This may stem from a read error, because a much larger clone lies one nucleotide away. CDR3 region: CTSSRGLLSSYEQYF. The CDR3 region has the DNA TGTACCAGCAGCCGCGGACTTTTATCCTCCTACGAGCAGTACTTC. The chain employs TRBV3-1 and TRBJ2-7; the D gene is possibly TRBD2 (5 bases). This CDR3 spans 15 amino acids. CDR1 is LGHDT and CDR2 is YNNKEL in the germline V gene (reference sequence).

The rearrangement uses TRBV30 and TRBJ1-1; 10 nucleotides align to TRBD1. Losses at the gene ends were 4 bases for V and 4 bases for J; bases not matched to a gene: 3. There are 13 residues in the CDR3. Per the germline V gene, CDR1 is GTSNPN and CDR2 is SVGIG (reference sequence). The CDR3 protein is CAWMGDRGTEAFF. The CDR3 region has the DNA TGTGCCTGGATGGGGGACAGGGGCACTGAAGCTTTCTTT.

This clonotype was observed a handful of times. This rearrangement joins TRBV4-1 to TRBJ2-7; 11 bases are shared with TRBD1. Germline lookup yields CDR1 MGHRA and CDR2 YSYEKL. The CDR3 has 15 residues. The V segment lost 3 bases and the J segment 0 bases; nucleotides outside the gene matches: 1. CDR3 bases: TGCGCCAGCAGCCAGGGACAGGGGGTCTCCTACGAGCAGTACTTC. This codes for CASSQGQGVSYEQYF.